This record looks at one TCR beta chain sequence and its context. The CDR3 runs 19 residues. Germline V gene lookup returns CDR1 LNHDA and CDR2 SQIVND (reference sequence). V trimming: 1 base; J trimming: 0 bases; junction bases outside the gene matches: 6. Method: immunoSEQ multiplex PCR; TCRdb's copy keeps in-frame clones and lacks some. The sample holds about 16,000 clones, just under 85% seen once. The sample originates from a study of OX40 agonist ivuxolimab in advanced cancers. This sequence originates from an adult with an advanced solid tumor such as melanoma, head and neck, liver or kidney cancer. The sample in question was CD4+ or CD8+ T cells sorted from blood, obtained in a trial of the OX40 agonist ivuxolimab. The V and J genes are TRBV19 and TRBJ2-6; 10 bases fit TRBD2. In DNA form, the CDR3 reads TGTGCCAGTAGTATAGGAGGACTAGCGGTTGTCTCTGGGGCCAACGTCCTGACTTTC. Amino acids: CASSIGGLAVVSGANVLTF. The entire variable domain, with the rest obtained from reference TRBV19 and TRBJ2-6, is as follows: DGGITQSPKYLFRKEGQNVTLSCEQNLNHDAMYWYRQDPGQGLRLIYYSQIVNDFQKGDIAEGYSVSREKKESFPLTVTSAQKNPTAFYLCASSIGGLAVVSGANVLTFGAGSRLTVL.